One sample yielded the 12 T cell receptor beta chains listed below, sequenced in a study of T-cell reconstitution after alpha-beta-depleted transplantation in children. This sample's TCRbeta library carried unique molecular identifier barcodes. A single record per CDR3 protein comes from TCRdb applying MiXCR to the PCR reads. Among some 530,000 distinct CDR3 sequences listed, approximately 12% were seen once. Sequenced here: PBMCs from the stem cell graft donor, sampled from the stem cell graft. These receptor sequences come from a human donor who donated a stem cell graft to a child with combined immunodeficiency.

This clonotype was found many times. The chain recombines TRBV2 with TRBJ2-1, with a weak D call TRBD1 (6 bases). With 3 bases removed from V and 1 base from J, the gap between germline ends came to 7 bases. This CDR3 has 14 amino acids. Germline-derived CDR1 and CDR2 are SNHLY and FYNNEI. The CDR3 nucleotides are TGTGCCAGCAGTGAGACAGGTTCCTACAATGAGCAGTTCTTC. This encodes CASSETGSYNEQFF.

This clonotype has more than one count but fewer than ten. The chain recombines TRBV2 with TRBJ2-6; no reliable D call. The CDR3 loop spans 14 amino acids. Germline CDR1 and CDR2: SNHLY and FYNNEI. V was shortened by 3 bases and J by 0 bases, with 3 bases between the two germline ends. The CDR3 nucleotides read TGTGCCAGCAGTGACGACTCTGGGGCCAACGTCCTGACTTTC. Encoded protein: CASSDDSGANVLTF.

This clonotype was seen repeatedly, ten times or more. The CDR3 coding sequence is TGTGCCAGCAGTCCCTTAGCGGGGGGAAATCTCTACAATGAGCAGTTCTTC. Its translation: CASSPLAGGNLYNEQFF. The chain uses TRBV12-3 or TRBV12-4 and TRBJ2-1; TRBD2 matches 10 bases. Trimming took 5 bases from V and 3 from J; bases not matched to a gene: 10. The CDR3 runs to 17 residues.

The table lists this clonotype with a few counts. The V gene is TRBV5-1, the J gene TRBJ2-7; D might be TRBD2 (6 bases). Trimming removed 2 bases from V and 2 bases from J, with 11 bases in between. CDR3 size: 14 residues. Per the germline V gene, CDR1 is SGHRS and CDR2 is YFSETQ. Here the CDR3 reads CASSFVGGTYEQYF. For the CDR3, the DNA is TGCGCCAGCAGCTTTGTGGGGGGAACCTACGAGCAGTACTTC.

This clonotype was picked up a small number of times. This chain joins TRBV5-1 and TRBJ1-4, with D unclear. V was trimmed by 4 bases and J by 8 bases, leaving 12 bases between them. The CDR3 sequence is 13 residues long. CDR1 and CDR2 (germline): SGHRS, YFSETQ. CDR3 loop: CASSRGAGEKLFF. In DNA, the CDR3 is TGCGCCAGCAGCCGGGGTGCGGGGGAAAAACTGTTTTTT.

J is TRBJ1-5 and V is TRBV6-1, with D hard to call. The CDR3 is 14 residues long. Trimming removed 6 bases at V and 9 bases at J, with 18 bases between. Germline V CDR1 and CDR2: MNHNS, SASEGT. The CDR3 protein is CASSPWEGQGPQHF. The CDR3, as DNA: TGTGCCAGCAGCCCCTGGGAGGGCCAAGGGCCCCAGCATTTT.

In this sample, this clonotype turned up a few times. The CDR3 DNA sequence: TGTGCCAGCAGCCAGATGGGCACTAGCGGGACTCAAGAGACCCAGTACTTC. It translates to CASSQMGTSGTQETQYF. This sequence joins TRBV4-2 and TRBJ2-5; 10 positions match TRBD2. With V trimmed by 3 bases and J by 2 bases, 9 bases remained unmatched. This CDR3 is built from 17 residues. Germline V gene lookup returns CDR1 LGHNA and CDR2 YNFKEQ.

The genes are TRBV20-1 and TRBJ2-1, with 10 bases matching TRBD2. V lost 1 base to trimming and J lost 9 bases; unmatched junction nucleotides: 12. Germline lookup yields CDR1 DFQATT and CDR2 SNEGSKA (reference sequence). This CDR3 has 16 residues. CDR3 nucleotides: TGCAGTGCTAGAGGAGGACTAGCGGTGATATCTGGTGAGCAGTTCTTC. Translating gives CSARGGLAVISGEQFF.

This clonotype was picked up a small number of times. This chain links TRBV7-3 with TRBJ1-2; D perhaps matches TRBD1 (5 bases). V lost 5 bases, J lost 0 bases, and 10 bases lay in between. The CDR3 is 14 residues long. CDR1 and CDR2 (germline): SGHTA, FQGTGA. CDR3 sequence (DNA): TGTGCCAGCAGCCCAGGGCCAGCTAACTATGGCTACACCTTC. Translated, it gives CASSPGPANYGYTF.

This clonotype has ten or more counts. The gene calls are TRBV29-1 and TRBJ2-1; 7 nucleotides match TRBD2. Germline V gene sequence: CDR1 SQVTM, CDR2 ANQGSEA. CDR3 size: 13 residues. The J segment lost 6 bases and the V segment lost 4 bases, leaving 6 bases of the junction unmatched. In DNA, the CDR3 is TGCAGCGTTGTCCCCAGGACTAGCAATGAGCAGTTCTTC. Translation gives CSVVPRTSNEQFF.

This chain uses TRBV12-3 or TRBV12-4 with TRBJ2-1; D ambiguous. This CDR3 region has 15 residues. The germline V and J ends were trimmed by 3 bases and 8 bases, with 17 bases remaining between them. For the CDR3, the DNA is TGTGCCAGCAGTTTTGCCTTCCCCGGCGGCGATGAGCAGTTCTTC. Its translation: CASSFAFPGGDEQFF.

The rearrangement joins TRBV10-3 to TRBJ2-7; D uncertain. From germline, CDR1 is ENHRY and CDR2 SYGVKD. The CDR3 loop spans 20 amino acids. The V and J ends lost 3 bases and 0 bases respectively, with 27 bases between them. CDR3 bases: TGTGCCATCAGTGATGTGGTGGTGTGGAAATCATATGAGACCTCCTACGAGCAGTACTTC. Translating gives CAISDVVVWKSYETSYEQYF.